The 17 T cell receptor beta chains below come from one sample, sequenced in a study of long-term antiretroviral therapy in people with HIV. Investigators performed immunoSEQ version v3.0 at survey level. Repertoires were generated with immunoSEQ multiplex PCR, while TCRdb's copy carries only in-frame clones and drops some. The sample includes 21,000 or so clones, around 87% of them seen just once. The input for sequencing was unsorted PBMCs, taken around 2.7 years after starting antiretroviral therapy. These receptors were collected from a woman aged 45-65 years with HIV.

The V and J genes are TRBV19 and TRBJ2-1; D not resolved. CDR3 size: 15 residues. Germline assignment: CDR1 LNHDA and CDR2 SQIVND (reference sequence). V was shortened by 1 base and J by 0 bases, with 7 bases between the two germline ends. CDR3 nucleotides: TGTGCCAGTAGTATAGTCCTGTACTCCTACAATGAGCAGTTCTTC. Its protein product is CASSIVLYSYNEQFF.

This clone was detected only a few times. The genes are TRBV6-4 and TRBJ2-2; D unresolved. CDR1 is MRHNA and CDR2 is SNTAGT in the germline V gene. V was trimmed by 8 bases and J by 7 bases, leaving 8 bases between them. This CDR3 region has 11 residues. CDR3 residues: CASGGDGELFF. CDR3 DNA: TGTGCCAGCGGTGGCGACGGGGAGCTGTTTTTT.

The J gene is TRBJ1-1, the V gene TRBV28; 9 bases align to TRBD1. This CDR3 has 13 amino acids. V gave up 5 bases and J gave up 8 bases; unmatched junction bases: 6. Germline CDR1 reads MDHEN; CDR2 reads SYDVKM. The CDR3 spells CASSGTGRGEAFF. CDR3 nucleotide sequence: TGTGCCAGCAGTGGGACAGGGCGGGGGGAAGCTTTCTTT.

The CDR3 coding sequence is TGTGCCAGCAGCTTAGCACAGTACTACGAGCAGTACTTC. As protein: CASSLAQYYEQYF. The chain is built from TRBV11-2 and TRBJ2-7, with D unresolved. Germline V lookup: CDR1 SGHAT, CDR2 FQNNGV. The CDR3 sequence is 13 residues long. The germline V and J ends were trimmed by 1 base and 3 bases, with 7 bases remaining between them.

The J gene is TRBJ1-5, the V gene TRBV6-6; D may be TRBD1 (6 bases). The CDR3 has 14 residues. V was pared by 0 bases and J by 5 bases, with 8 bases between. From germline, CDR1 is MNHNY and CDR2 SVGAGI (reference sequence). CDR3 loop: CASSYSAGDQPQHF. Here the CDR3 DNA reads TGTGCCAGCAGTTACTCGGCAGGGGATCAGCCCCAGCATTTT.

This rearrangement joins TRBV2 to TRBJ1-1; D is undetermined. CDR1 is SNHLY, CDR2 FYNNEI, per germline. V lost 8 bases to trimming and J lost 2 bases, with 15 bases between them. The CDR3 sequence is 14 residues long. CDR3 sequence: CASHPSTSNTEAFF. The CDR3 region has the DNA TGTGCCAGCCACCCTAGTACTTCAAACACTGAAGCTTTCTTT.

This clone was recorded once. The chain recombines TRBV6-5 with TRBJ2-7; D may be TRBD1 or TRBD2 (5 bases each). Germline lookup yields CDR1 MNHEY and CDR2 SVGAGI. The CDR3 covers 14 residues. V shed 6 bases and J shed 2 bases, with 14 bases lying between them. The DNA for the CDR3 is TGTGCCAGCAGCCCCTTTGGGGGAGCCTACGAGCAGTACTTC. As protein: CASSPFGGAYEQYF.

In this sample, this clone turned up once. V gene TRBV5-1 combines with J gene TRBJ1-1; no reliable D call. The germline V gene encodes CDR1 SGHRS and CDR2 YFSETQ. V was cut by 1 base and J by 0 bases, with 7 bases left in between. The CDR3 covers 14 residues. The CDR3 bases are TGCGCCAGCAGCTTGATAGGGATGAACACTGAAGCTTTCTTT. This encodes CASSLIGMNTEAFF. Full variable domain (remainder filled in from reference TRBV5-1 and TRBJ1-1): KAGVTQTPRYLIKTRGQQVTLSCSPISGHRSVSWYQQTPGQGLQFLFEYFSETQRNKGNFPGRFSGRQFSNSRSEMNVSTLELGDSALYLCASSLIGMNTEAFFGQGTRLTVV.

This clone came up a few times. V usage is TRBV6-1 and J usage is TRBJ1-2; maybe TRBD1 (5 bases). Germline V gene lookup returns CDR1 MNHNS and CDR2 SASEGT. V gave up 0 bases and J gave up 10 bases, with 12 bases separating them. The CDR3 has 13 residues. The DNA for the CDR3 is TGTGCCAGCAGTGAAGCTTGGACAATCGTCTACACCTTC. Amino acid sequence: CASSEAWTIVYTF.

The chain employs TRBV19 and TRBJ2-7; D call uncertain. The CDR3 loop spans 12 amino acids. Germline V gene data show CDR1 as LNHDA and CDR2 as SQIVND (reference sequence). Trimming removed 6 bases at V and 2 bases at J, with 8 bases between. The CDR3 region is CASSTETYEQYF. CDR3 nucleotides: TGTGCCAGTAGCACGGAGACCTACGAGCAGTACTTC.

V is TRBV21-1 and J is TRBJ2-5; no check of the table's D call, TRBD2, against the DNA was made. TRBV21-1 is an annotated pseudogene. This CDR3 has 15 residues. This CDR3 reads CASSKEGGTQETQYF. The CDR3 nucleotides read TGTGCCAGCAGCAAGGAGGGGGGGACCCAAGAGACCCAGTACTTC.

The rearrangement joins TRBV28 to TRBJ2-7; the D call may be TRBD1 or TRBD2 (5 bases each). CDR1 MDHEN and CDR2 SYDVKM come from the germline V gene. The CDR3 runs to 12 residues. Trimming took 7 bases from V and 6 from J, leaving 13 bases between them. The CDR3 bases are TGTGCCAGCAACCAGGGAGAGAGCGAGCAGTACTTC. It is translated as CASNQGESEQYF.

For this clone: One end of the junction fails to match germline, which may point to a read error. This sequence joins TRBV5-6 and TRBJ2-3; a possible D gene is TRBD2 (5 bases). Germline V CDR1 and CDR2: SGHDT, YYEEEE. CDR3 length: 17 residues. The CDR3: CASSQWRVSFRAETQYF. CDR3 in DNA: TGTGCCAGCAGTCAGTGGCGGGTTTCGTTCCGCGCAGAAACGCAGTATTTT.

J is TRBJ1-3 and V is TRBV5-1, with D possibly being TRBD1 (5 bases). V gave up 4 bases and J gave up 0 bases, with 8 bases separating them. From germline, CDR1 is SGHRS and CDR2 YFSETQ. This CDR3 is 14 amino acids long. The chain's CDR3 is CASSAGSSGNTIYF. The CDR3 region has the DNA TGCGCCAGCAGCGCAGGGAGCTCTGGAAACACCATATATTTT. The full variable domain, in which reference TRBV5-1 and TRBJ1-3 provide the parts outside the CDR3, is KAGVTQTPRYLIKTRGQQVTLSCSPISGHRSVSWYQQTPGQGLQFLFEYFSETQRNKGNFPGRFSGRQFSNSRSEMNVSTLELGDSALYLCASSAGSSGNTIYFGEGSWLTVV.

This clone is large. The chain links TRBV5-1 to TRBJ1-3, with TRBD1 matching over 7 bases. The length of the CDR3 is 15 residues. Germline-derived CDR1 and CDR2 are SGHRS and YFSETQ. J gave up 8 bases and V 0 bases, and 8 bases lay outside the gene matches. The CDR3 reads CASSLGQGAPDTIYF. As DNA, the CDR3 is TGCGCCAGCAGCTTGGGACAGGGAGCACCGGACACCATATATTTT.

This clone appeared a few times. CDR3 sequence: CASSLGVEEGKLFF. CDR3 coding DNA: TGTGCCAGCAGCCTCGGGGTCGAAGAGGGAAAACTGTTTTTT. The chain recombines TRBV7-6 with TRBJ1-4; D unclear. V was trimmed by 5 bases and J by 10 bases, leaving 17 bases between them. Germline V gene data show CDR1 as SGHVS and CDR2 as FNYEAQ. CDR3 length: 14 residues.

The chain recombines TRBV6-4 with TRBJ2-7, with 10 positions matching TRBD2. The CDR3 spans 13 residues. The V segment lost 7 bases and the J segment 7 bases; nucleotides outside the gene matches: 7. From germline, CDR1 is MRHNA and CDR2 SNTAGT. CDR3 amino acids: CASKSGRGGEQYF. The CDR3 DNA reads TGTGCCAGCAAAAGCGGGAGGGGCGGGGAGCAGTACTTC.